This T cell receptor beta chain was profiled in a study of cytomegalovirus exposure and HLA in healthy donors. Study overall: The use of the same platform for the 90 to 150 validation repertoires and the 550 to 850 first-cohort repertoires was reported by a later analysis. Study conclusions and caveats: Reports described diagnosis of cytomegalovirus status by the classifier as highly specific and sensitive. The study put around 180 TCR beta chains on its list as cytomegalovirus-associated.

TCRdb's table, derived via immunoSEQ multiplex PCR, lists solely in-frame clones and lacks some. The table lists tens of thousands of clones, 90% to 95% of them singletons. About this clone itself: Its specificity is not known.

Specimen: PBMCs. This TCR came from a man aged 18-30 years in good health and CMV-seronegative.

DNA for the CDR3: TGCGCCAGCAGCCAAACGTCCCTGGACGGACCGGGAGGCTACACCTTC. Amino acid sequence: CASSQTSLDGPGGYTF. The chain employs TRBV4-3 and TRBJ1-2; D is unclear. This CDR3 is built from 16 residues. V was pared by 2 bases and J by 8 bases, with 21 bases between. Germline values: CDR1 LGHNA, CDR2 YSLEER.